Below, one T cell receptor beta chain is given with its context. The authors ran the immunoSEQ assay, v3.0, at survey level. Sequencing aimed to cover about 35,000-50,000 T-cell genomes per sample. Clones were read by immunoSEQ multiplex PCR, and TCRdb kept only the in-frame ones, dropping some. The sample holds 35,000 to 45,000 clones, 80% seen once. The data were obtained in a study of long-term antiretroviral therapy in people with HIV. Per germline, CDR1 SGDLS and CDR2 YYNGEE. Trimming removed 0 bases from V and 4 bases from J; junction bases left unmatched: 2. The CDR3 spans 14 residues. The chain joins TRBV9 to TRBJ2-5, with 8 nucleotides matching TRBD2. This specimen was unsorted PBMCs, taken 3.4 years after starting antiretroviral therapy. This sequence originates from a man in his thirties or forties with HIV. This CDR3 is CASSVGAGGETQYF. The CDR3 nucleotides are TGTGCCAGCAGCGTAGGGGCGGGAGGAGAGACCCAGTACTTC.